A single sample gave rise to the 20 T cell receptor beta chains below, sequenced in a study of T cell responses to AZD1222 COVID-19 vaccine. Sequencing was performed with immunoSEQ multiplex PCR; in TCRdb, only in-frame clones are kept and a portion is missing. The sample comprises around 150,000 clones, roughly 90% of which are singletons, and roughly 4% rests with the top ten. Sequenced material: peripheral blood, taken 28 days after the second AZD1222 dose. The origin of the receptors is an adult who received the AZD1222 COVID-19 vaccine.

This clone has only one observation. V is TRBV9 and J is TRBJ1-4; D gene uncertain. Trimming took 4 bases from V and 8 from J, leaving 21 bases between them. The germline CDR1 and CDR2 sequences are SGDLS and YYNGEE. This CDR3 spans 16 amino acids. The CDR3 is CASSPKDAGNYEKLFF. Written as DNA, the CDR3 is TGTGCCAGCAGCCCAAAAGATGCGGGGAACTACGAAAAACTGTTTTTT.

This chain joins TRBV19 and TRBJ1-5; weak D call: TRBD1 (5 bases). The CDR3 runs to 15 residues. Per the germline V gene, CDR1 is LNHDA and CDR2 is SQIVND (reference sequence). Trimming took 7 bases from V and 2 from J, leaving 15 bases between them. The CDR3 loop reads CASMGGVARNQPQHF. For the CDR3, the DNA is TGTGCCAGTATGGGGGGAGTGGCCCGCAATCAGCCCCAGCATTTT.

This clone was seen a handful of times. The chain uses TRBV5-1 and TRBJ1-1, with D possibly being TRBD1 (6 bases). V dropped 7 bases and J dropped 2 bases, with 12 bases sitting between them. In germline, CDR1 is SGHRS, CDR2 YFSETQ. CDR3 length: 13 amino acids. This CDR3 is CASHNGGNTEAFF. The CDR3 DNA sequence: TGCGCCAGCCATAACGGGGGCAACACTGAAGCTTTCTTT.

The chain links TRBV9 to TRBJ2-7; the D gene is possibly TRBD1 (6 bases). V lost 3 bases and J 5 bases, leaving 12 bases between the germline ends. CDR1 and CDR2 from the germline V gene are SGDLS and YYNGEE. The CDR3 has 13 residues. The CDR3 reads CASSAAYRDEQYF. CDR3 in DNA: TGTGCCAGCAGCGCGGCCTACAGGGACGAGCAGTACTTC.

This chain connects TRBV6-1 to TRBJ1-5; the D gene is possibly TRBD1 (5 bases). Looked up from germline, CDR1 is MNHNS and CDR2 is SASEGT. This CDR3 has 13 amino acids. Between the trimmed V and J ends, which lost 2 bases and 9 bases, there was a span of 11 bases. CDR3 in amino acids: CASSERGRGPQHF. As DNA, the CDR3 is TGTGCCAGCAGTGAAAGGGGCCGGGGGCCCCAGCATTTT.

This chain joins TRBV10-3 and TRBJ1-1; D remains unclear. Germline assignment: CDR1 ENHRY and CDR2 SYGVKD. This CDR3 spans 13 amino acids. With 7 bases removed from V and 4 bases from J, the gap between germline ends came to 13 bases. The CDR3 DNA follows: TGTGCCATCACCCCGGACCCGGGCACTGAAGCTTTCTTT. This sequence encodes CAITPDPGTEAFF.

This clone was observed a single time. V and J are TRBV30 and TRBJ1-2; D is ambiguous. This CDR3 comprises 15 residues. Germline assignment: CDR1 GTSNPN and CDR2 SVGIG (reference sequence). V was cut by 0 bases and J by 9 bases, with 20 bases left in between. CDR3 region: CAWSVHAGINMRYTF. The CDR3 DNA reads TGTGCCTGGAGTGTACATGCCGGGATTAATATGCGCTACACCTTC.

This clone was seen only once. CDR3 bases: TGTGCCAGCAGCAACAAGTGGGGGATCTCCTATAATTCACCCCTCCACTTT. This codes for CASSNKWGISYNSPLHF. The genes are TRBV5-4 and TRBJ1-6; tentatively, D is TRBD1 (5 bases). The V end was cut by 4 bases, the J end by 0 bases, with 14 bases between. Germline V gives CDR1 SGHNT, CDR2 YYREEE (reference sequence). The CDR3 contains 17 residues. Drawing the rest from reference TRBV5-4 and TRBJ1-6, the complete variable domain is ETGVTQSPTHLIKTRGQQVTLRCSSQSGHNTVSWYQQALGQGPQFIFQYYREEENGRGNFPPRFSGLQFPNYSSELNVNALELDDSALYLCASSNKWGISYNSPLHFGNGTRLTVT.

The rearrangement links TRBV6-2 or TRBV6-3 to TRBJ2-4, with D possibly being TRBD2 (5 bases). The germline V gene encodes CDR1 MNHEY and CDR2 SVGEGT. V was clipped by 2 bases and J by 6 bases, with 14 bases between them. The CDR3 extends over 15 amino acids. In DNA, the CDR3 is TGTGCCAGCAGTTACACTGGACTCCAACTAAACATTCAGTACTTC. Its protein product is CASSYTGLQLNIQYF.

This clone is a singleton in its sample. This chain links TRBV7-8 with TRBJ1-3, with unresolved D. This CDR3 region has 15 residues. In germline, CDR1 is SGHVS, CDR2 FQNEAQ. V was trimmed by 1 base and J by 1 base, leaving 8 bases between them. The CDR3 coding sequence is TGTGCCAGCAGCTTAGAGCTCAGATCTGGAAACACCATATATTTT. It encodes CASSLELRSGNTIYF.

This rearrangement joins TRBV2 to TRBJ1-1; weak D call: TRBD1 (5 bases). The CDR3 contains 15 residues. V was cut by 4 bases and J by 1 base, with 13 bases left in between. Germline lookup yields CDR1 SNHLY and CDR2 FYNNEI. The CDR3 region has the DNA TGTGCCAGCAGTGTGGAGGGGATCGGGAACACTGAAGCTTTCTTT. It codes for CASSVEGIGNTEAFF.

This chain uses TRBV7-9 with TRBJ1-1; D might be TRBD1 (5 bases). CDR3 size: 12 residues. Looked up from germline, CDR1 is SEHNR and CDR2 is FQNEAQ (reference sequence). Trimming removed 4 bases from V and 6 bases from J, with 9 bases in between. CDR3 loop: CASSWGESEAFF. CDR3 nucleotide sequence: TGTGCCAGCAGCTGGGGGGAGTCTGAAGCTTTCTTT.

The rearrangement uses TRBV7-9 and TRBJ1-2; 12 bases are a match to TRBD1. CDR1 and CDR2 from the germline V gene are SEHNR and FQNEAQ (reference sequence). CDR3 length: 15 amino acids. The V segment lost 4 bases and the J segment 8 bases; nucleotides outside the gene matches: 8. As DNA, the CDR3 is TGTGCCAGCAGCTACTCCGGGACAGGGGGCGAGGGCTACACCTTC. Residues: CASSYSGTGGEGYTF.

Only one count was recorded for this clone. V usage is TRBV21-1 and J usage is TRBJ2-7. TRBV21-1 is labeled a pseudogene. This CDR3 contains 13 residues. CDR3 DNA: TGTGCCAGCAGGGAAAAGAACGGCTACGAGCAGTACTTC. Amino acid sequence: CASREKNGYEQYF.

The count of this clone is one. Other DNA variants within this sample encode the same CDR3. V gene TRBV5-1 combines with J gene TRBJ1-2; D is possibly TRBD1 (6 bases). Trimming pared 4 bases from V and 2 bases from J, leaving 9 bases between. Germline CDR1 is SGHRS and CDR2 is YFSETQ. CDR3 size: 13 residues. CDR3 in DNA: TGCGCCAGCAGCCTGGACAGCAACTATGGCTACACCTTC. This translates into CASSLDSNYGYTF.

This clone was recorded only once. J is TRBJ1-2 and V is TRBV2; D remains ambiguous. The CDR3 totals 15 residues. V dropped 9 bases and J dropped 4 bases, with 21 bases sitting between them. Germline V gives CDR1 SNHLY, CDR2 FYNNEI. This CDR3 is CASSARDTPAYGYTF. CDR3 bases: TGTGCCAGTTCCGCCCGGGATACACCGGCCTATGGCTACACCTTC. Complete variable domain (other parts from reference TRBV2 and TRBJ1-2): EPEVTQTPSHQVTQMGQEVILRCVPISNHLYFYWYRQILGQKVEFLVSFYNNEISEKSEIFDDQFSVERPDGSNFTLKIRSTKLEDSAMYFCASSARDTPAYGYTFGSGTRLTVV.

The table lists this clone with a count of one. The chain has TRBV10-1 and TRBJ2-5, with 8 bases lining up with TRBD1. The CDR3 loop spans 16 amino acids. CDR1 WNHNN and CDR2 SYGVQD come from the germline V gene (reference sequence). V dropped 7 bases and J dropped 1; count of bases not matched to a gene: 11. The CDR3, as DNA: TGCGCCAGCATCCCGCAGGGGGCTCTATTCCAAGAGACCCAGTACTTC. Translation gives CASIPQGALFQETQYF.

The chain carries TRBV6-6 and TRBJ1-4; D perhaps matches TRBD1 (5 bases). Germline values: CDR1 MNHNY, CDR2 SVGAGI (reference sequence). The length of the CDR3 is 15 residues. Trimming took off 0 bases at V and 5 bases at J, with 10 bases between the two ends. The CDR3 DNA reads TGTGCCAGCAGTTACTCGGGGGTGCCCAATGAAAAACTGTTTTTT. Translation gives CASSYSGVPNEKLFF.

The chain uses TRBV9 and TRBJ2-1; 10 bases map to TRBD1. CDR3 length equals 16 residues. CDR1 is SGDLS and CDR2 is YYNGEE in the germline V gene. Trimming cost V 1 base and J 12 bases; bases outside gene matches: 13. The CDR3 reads CASSVSSGTGASGQFF. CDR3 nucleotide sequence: TGTGCCAGCAGCGTATCCTCGGGGACAGGGGCTTCTGGGCAGTTCTTC.

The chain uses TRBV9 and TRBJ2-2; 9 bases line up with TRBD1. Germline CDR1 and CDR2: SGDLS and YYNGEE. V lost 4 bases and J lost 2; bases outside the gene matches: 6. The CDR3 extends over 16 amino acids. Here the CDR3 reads CASSSRDRVNTGELFF. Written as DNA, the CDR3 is TGTGCCAGCAGCTCCCGGGACAGGGTCAACACCGGGGAGCTGTTTTTT.